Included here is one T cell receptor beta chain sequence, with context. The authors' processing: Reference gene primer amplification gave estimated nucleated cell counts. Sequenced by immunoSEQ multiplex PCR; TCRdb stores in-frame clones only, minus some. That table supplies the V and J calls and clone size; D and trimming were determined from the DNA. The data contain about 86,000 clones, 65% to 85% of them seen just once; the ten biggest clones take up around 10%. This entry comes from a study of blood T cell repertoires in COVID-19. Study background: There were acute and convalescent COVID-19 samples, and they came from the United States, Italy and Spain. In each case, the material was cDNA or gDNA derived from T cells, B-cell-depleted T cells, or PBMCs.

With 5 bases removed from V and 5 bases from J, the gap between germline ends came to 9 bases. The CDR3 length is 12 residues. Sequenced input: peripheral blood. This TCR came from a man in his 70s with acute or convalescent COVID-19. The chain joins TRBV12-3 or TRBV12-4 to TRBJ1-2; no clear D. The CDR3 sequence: CASSVGGYGYTF. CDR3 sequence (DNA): TGTGCCAGCAGTGTGGGAGGGTATGGCTACACCTTC.